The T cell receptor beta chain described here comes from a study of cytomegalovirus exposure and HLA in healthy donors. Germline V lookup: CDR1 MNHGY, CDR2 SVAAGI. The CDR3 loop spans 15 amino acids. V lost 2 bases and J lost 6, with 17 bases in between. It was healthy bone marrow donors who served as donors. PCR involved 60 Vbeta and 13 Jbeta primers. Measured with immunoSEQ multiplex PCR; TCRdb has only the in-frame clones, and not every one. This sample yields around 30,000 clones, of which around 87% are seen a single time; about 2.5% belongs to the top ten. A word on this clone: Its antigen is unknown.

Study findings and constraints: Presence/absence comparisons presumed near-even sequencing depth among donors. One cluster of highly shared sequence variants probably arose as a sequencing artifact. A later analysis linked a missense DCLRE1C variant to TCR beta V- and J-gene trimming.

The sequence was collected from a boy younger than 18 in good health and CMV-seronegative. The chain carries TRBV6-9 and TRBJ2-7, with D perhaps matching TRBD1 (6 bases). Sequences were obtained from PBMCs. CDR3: CASSYEDRQLLEQYF. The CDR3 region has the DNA TGTGCCAGCAGTTATGAGGACAGACAGCTCCTCGAGCAGTACTTC.